Below, 14 T cell receptor beta chains from the same sample are listed, as sequenced in a study of blood T cell repertoires in COVID-19. Assay used: immunoSEQ multiplex PCR; TCRdb lists only in-frame clones, some missing. The table records a few hundred thousand clones, around 91% of them present only once. Material for sequencing was PBMCs or T cells enriched from blood (not recorded which). Receptor source: a man aged 25-40 years who had recovered from COVID-19.

The J gene is TRBJ2-1, the V gene TRBV5-1, with 12 bases matching TRBD2. CDR1 is SGHRS, CDR2 YFSETQ, per germline. J lost 2 bases, V lost 3 bases, and 3 bases had no gene match. The length of the CDR3 is 16 residues. The CDR3 region is CASSSLAGGAYNEQFF. The CDR3 DNA follows: TGCGCCAGCAGCTCCCTAGCGGGGGGGGCCTACAATGAGCAGTTCTTC.

This sequence joins TRBV5-6 and TRBJ1-1; 7 bases match TRBD1. Germline loops: CDR1 SGHDT, CDR2 YYEEEE. The CDR3 sequence is 15 residues long. Trimming cost V 0 bases and J 1 base; bases outside gene matches: 3. The CDR3 DNA sequence: TGTGCCAGCAGCTTGGCGGCAGGGGGGAACACTGAAGCTTTCTTT. Its protein is CASSLAAGGNTEAFF.

This chain uses TRBV7-8 with TRBJ2-3; 8 nucleotides line up with TRBD1. Trimming at V came to 4 bases and at J to 2 bases, leaving 5 bases not matched to a gene. CDR3 length: 15 residues. CDR1 and CDR2 (germline): SGHVS, FQNEAQ. Here the CDR3 reads CASSSSDRATDTQYF. The CDR3 DNA reads as TGTGCCAGCAGCTCGTCGGACAGGGCCACAGATACGCAGTATTTT.

This chain connects TRBV4-1 to TRBJ1-3; D gene unclear. The CDR3 length is 13 residues. V was cut by 4 bases and J by 0 bases, with 4 bases left in between. Germline assignment: CDR1 MGHRA and CDR2 YSYEKL. DNA for the CDR3: TGCGCCAGCAGCCCGGTCTCTGGAAACACCATATATTTT. It specifies CASSPVSGNTIYF.

The rearrangement uses TRBV27 and TRBJ2-3; TRBD1 might be the D (5 bases). The CDR3 runs 16 residues. The germline V gene has CDR1 MNHEY and CDR2 SMNVEV (reference sequence). V lost 2 bases and J lost 0, with 12 bases in between. CDR3 sequence: CASSLGAATSTDTQYF. The CDR3 DNA follows: TGTGCCAGCAGTTTAGGGGCAGCGACTAGCACAGATACGCAGTATTTT.

J is TRBJ1-1 and V is TRBV5-6, with D perhaps TRBD1 (5 bases). CDR3 length: 16 amino acids. Germline V CDR1 and CDR2: SGHDT, YYEEEE. Trimming pared 2 bases from V and 0 bases from J, leaving 14 bases between. CDR3 coding DNA: TGTGCCAGCAGCTTTCGTGACAGCTTAATGAACACTGAAGCTTTCTTT. This translates into CASSFRDSLMNTEAFF.

The rearrangement joins TRBV7-6 to TRBJ2-7; D is undetermined. The CDR3 length is 12 residues. With 5 bases removed from V and 5 bases from J, the gap between germline ends came to 10 bases. The germline CDR1 and CDR2 sequences are SGHVS and FNYEAQ. CDR3 sequence reads: CASSRGPHEQYF. The CDR3 region has the DNA TGTGCCAGCAGCCGTGGGCCCCACGAGCAGTACTTC.

The chain joins TRBV24-1 to TRBJ2-7, with 10 bases that match TRBD1. CDR1 KGHDR and CDR2 SFDVKD come from the germline V gene. The CDR3 has 19 amino acids. Trimming took 10 bases from V and 3 from J; bases not matched to a gene: 23. CDR3 sequence: CATRTTVEIGTGELYEQYF. In nucleotides, the CDR3 is TGTGCCACTAGAACTACCGTCGAAATCGGGACAGGGGAACTCTACGAGCAGTACTTC.

CDR3 in DNA: TGTGCCAGCAGTCTCACTACAGGGGCCGAGCAGTACTTC. Amino acid sequence: CASSLTTGAEQYF. This chain joins TRBV12-3 or TRBV12-4 and TRBJ2-7; 7 nucleotides line up with TRBD1. CDR3 size: 13 residues. With 5 bases clipped from V and 6 bases from J, the junction kept 7 bases outside the gene matches.

The chain joins TRBV9 to TRBJ1-6; D gene unclear. The V end lost 3 bases, the J end lost 4 bases, and 26 bases lay between the germline ends. The CDR3 loop spans 20 amino acids. The germline gives CDR1 SGDLS, CDR2 YYNGEE. The DNA for the CDR3 is TGTGCCAGCAGCGGCGTACCCAGAGACACTGGCGGGTGGTATAATTCACCCCTCCACTTT. Amino acid sequence: CASSGVPRDTGGWYNSPLHF.

J is TRBJ1-1 and V is TRBV6-5; 9 bases are shared with TRBD1. CDR3 length: 14 residues. Germline CDR1 reads MNHEY; CDR2 reads SVGAGI. After removal of 2 bases from V and 4 bases from J, the junction contained 2 bases not matched to a gene. Written as DNA, the CDR3 is TGTGCCAGCAGTTACGACAGGGGGGGCACTGAAGCTTTCTTT. Amino acids: CASSYDRGGTEAFF.

V gene TRBV7-3 combines with J gene TRBJ2-1; the D gene is possibly TRBD1 (5 bases). The CDR3 extends over 12 amino acids. V was shortened by 1 base and J by 9 bases, with 7 bases between the two germline ends. CDR1 is SGHTA, CDR2 FQGTGA, per germline. CDR3 nucleotide sequence: TGTGCCAGCAGCTTAATTAGGGGTGAGCAGTTCTTC. Translating gives CASSLIRGEQFF. The full variable domain, with the rest looked up from reference TRBV7-3 and TRBJ2-1, is GAGVSQTPSNKVTEKGKYVELRCDPISGHTALYWYRQSLGQGPEFLIYFQGTGAADDSGLPNDRFFAVRPEGSVSTLKIQRTERGDSAVYLCASSLIRGEQFFGPGTRLTVL.

This chain uses TRBV13 with TRBJ1-1; 9 bases match TRBD1. Germline V CDR1 and CDR2: PRHDT, FYEKMQ (reference sequence). V gave up 6 bases and J gave up 7 bases; unmatched junction bases: 24. The CDR3 is 19 residues long. The CDR3 DNA follows: TGTGCCAGCAGAGACCCTAAACCCCTCGGGACAGGGAAAAGGTTTGAAGCTTTCTTT. Translating gives CASRDPKPLGTGKRFEAFF.

This sequence joins TRBV7-6 and TRBJ2-5, with D possibly matching TRBD1 (6 bases). Germline V gives CDR1 SGHVS, CDR2 FNYEAQ. The germline V and J ends were trimmed by 7 bases and 7 bases, with 19 bases remaining between them. CDR3 length: 14 residues. CDR3 nucleotides: TGTGCCAGCACCCAGGGGACGACGGTGGGGACCCAGTACTTC. Translation gives CASTQGTTVGTQYF.